These 30 T cell receptor beta chains were all obtained from the same sample, sequenced in a study of cytomegalovirus exposure and HLA in healthy donors. The PCR employed 60 Vbeta primers together with 13 Jbeta primers. Repertoires were generated with immunoSEQ multiplex PCR, while TCRdb's copy carries only in-frame clones and drops some. The sample includes just over 200,000 clones, approximately 80% of them seen just once. Sample: PBMCs. The receptors were sampled from a middle-aged man in good health and CMV-seronegative.

Worth noting for this clone: Other DNA sequences in the sample encode the same CDR3. The CDR3 DNA sequence: TGCGCCAGCAGCTCGGGACTAAACAATGAGCAGTTCTTC. Translation: CASSSGLNNEQFF. The chain joins TRBV5-1 to TRBJ2-1; 7 bases match TRBD2. CDR1 is SGHRS, CDR2 YFSETQ, per germline. The CDR3 length is 13 residues. V lost 3 bases, J lost 5 bases, and 2 bases stayed unmatched.

The chain is built from TRBV9 and TRBJ2-7, with TRBD1 identical over 8 bases. CDR1 SGDLS and CDR2 YYNGEE come from the germline V gene. Trimming removed 4 bases from V and 5 bases from J; junction bases left unmatched: 8. CDR3 size: 14 residues. The CDR3 reads CASSTTGGLDEQYF. Written as DNA, the CDR3 is TGTGCCAGCAGCACAACAGGGGGTCTCGACGAGCAGTACTTC.

V usage is TRBV4-2 and J usage is TRBJ2-5; possibly TRBD2 for D (6 bases). The CDR3 runs to 14 residues. The germline CDR1 and CDR2 sequences are LGHNA and YNFKEQ. With 1 base removed from V and 4 bases from J, the gap between germline ends came to 10 bases. CDR3 sequence reads: CASSQGGSGETQYF. CDR3 bases: TGTGCCAGCAGCCAAGGGGGTAGCGGAGAGACCCAGTACTTC.

The J gene is TRBJ2-5, the V gene TRBV4-2; no definite D call. This CDR3 has 14 amino acids. V dropped 0 bases and J dropped 2 bases, with 7 bases sitting between them. In germline, CDR1 is LGHNA, CDR2 YNFKEQ. CDR3 sequence reads: CASSQDQVQETQYF. CDR3 DNA: TGTGCCAGCAGCCAAGATCAGGTACAAGAGACCCAGTACTTC.

Only one count was recorded for this clone. This rearrangement joins TRBV11-2 to TRBJ2-5, with D maybe TRBD1 (6 bases). Deletions cut 0 bases from V and 5 bases from J, with 10 bases between. The germline gives CDR1 SGHAT, CDR2 FQNNGV. The CDR3 is 14 residues long. The CDR3 DNA follows: TGTGCCAGCAGCTTAGATTTGAGGGGGGAGACCCAGTACTTC. This codes for CASSLDLRGETQYF.

A single count supports this clone. The chain uses TRBV30 and TRBJ2-2, with 8 bases lining up with TRBD2. The CDR3 spans 16 residues. Germline V gene sequence: CDR1 GTSNPN, CDR2 SVGIG (reference sequence). The J segment lost 1 base and the V segment lost 0 bases, leaving 4 bases of the junction unmatched. This chain's CDR3 is CAWSVILAVNTGELFF. The DNA of the CDR3 is TGTGCCTGGAGTGTAATACTAGCGGTGAACACCGGGGAGCTGTTTTTT.

This clone appeared a few times. The rearrangement joins TRBV28 to TRBJ1-1; D not resolved. CDR3 length equals 13 residues. Trimming removed 3 bases at V and 1 base at J, with 6 bases between. CDR1 and CDR2 (germline): MDHEN, SYDVKM. The CDR3: CASSFSGNTEAFF. The CDR3 DNA reads TGTGCCAGCAGTTTCTCGGGGAACACTGAAGCTTTCTTT.

The rearrangement links TRBV6-6 to TRBJ1-1; D perhaps matches TRBD1 (5 bases). V lost 6 bases to trimming and J lost 0 bases, with 17 bases between them. This CDR3 has 16 amino acids. Germline V gene sequence: CDR1 MNHNY, CDR2 SVGAGI (reference sequence). This CDR3 reads CASSTQLGGLNTEAFF. The CDR3 DNA sequence: TGTGCCAGCAGCACCCAACTGGGGGGGTTGAACACTGAAGCTTTCTTT.

Only a few counts were recorded for this clone. This specimen includes other DNA sequences encoding the same CDR3. This chain uses TRBV6-5 with TRBJ1-2; D uncertain. Germline V gene lookup returns CDR1 MNHEY and CDR2 SVGAGI. The CDR3 covers 13 residues. V was cut by 6 bases and J by 0 bases, with 8 bases left in between. The CDR3 reads CASSSGTNYGYTF. The CDR3 coding sequence is TGTGCCAGCAGCTCCGGGACTAACTATGGCTACACCTTC.

The chain links TRBV5-1 to TRBJ2-7; the match to TRBD1 covers 9 bases. J lost 5 bases, V lost 4 bases, and 7 bases had no gene match. CDR3 length: 14 residues. Per germline, CDR1 SGHRS and CDR2 YFSETQ. The CDR3 spells CASSGQGIANEQYF. CDR3 sequence (DNA): TGCGCCAGCAGCGGACAGGGGATCGCGAACGAGCAGTACTTC.

The V gene is TRBV12-5, the J gene TRBJ1-2; 10 bases align to TRBD1. Germline V lookup: CDR1 LGHNT, CDR2 FRNRAP. This CDR3 spans 14 amino acids. V was pared by 6 bases and J by 7 bases, with 8 bases of the junction left unmatched. The CDR3, as DNA: TGTGCTAGTGGCATTGACAGGGGGCTCTTTGGCTACACCTTC. This translates into CASGIDRGLFGYTF.

The chain combines TRBV5-4 with TRBJ2-1; 10 bases are shared with TRBD2. Germline V gene data show CDR1 as SGHNT and CDR2 as YYREEE (reference sequence). The V gene end was trimmed by 4 bases and the J gene end by 7 bases; junction bases not matched to a gene: 11. This CDR3 has 16 residues. CDR3 region: CASSPGASGRGNEQFF. CDR3 nucleotides: TGTGCCAGCAGCCCTGGGGCTAGCGGGAGAGGAAATGAGCAGTTCTTC.

The sample holds a few counts of this clone. The sample holds other DNA sequences that translate to the same CDR3. The chain uses TRBV28 and TRBJ1-5; no firm D call. Germline V lookup: CDR1 MDHEN, CDR2 SYDVKM. The CDR3 is 12 amino acids. Trimming cost V 3 bases and J 3 bases, with 3 bases left between them. CDR3 bases: TGTGCCAGCAGTTTCCTCAATCAGCCCCAGCATTTT. Residues: CASSFLNQPQHF.

The chain carries TRBV6-5 and TRBJ1-2; a weak D match, TRBD1 (5 bases). Germline V gene lookup returns CDR1 MNHEY and CDR2 SVGAGI. The V end lost 6 bases, the J end lost 3 bases, and 14 bases lay between the germline ends. This CDR3 comprises 14 residues. Written as DNA, the CDR3 is TGTGCCAGCAGCCGGGACTCCCCGGACTATGGCTACACCTTC. Protein product: CASSRDSPDYGYTF.

This chain uses TRBV5-4 with TRBJ1-3, with D possibly matching TRBD1 (5 bases). V shed 3 bases and J shed 0 bases, with 7 bases lying between them. Per the germline V gene, CDR1 is SGHNT and CDR2 is YYREEE (reference sequence). This CDR3 comprises 14 residues. This CDR3 is CASSSQGSGNTIYF. In DNA form, the CDR3 reads TGTGCCAGCAGCTCCCAGGGCTCTGGAAACACCATATATTTT. The full variable domain, with the rest looked up from reference TRBV5-4 and TRBJ1-3, is ETGVTQSPTHLIKTRGQQVTLRCSSQSGHNTVSWYQQALGQGPQFIFQYYREEENGRGNFPPRFSGLQFPNYSSELNVNALELDDSALYLCASSSQGSGNTIYFGEGSWLTVV.

J is TRBJ2-7 and V is TRBV18; the D is unclear. Trimming removed 6 bases at V and 0 bases at J, with 9 bases between. The length of the CDR3 is 13 residues. Germline V gene data show CDR1 as KGHSH and CDR2 as LQKENI. The DNA for the CDR3 is TGTGCCAGCTCGCGGCCTAGCTCCTACGAGCAGTACTTC. Translation: CASSRPSSYEQYF.

V and J are TRBV19 and TRBJ1-5; possibly TRBD1 for D (5 bases). Germline CDR1 is LNHDA and CDR2 is SQIVND (reference sequence). With 6 bases removed from V and 2 bases from J, the gap between germline ends came to 14 bases. This CDR3 is built from 15 residues. CDR3 in amino acids: CASRGSGFRNQPQHF. The CDR3 DNA reads TGTGCCAGTAGGGGATCAGGGTTCCGCAATCAGCCCCAGCATTTT.

The rearrangement links TRBV7-9 to TRBJ1-1; no definite D call. CDR3 length equals 13 residues. Trimming stripped 3 bases from V and 1 base from J, with 6 bases between. Germline V CDR1 and CDR2: SEHNR, FQNEAQ (reference sequence). This CDR3 reads CASSFSQNTEAFF. In DNA, the CDR3 is TGTGCCAGCAGCTTTAGCCAGAACACTGAAGCTTTCTTT.

This chain joins TRBV19 and TRBJ1-1; 11 positions agree with TRBD1. The CDR3 has 15 residues. J was trimmed by 6 bases and V by 5 bases; bases with no gene match: 8. The V gene's germline CDR1 is LNHDA and CDR2 SQIVND (reference sequence). The CDR3 DNA sequence: TGTGCCAGTAGTTCCGGGACAGGGGGGTTCCCTGAAGCTTTCTTT. Residues: CASSSGTGGFPEAFF.

The chain couples TRBV7-6 to TRBJ2-2; weak D call: TRBD2 (6 bases). V was pared by 2 bases and J by 7 bases, with 17 bases between. The CDR3 extends over 16 amino acids. CDR1 and CDR2 from the germline V gene are SGHVS and FNYEAQ. The CDR3 nucleotides read TGTGCCAGCAGCTTATCTATGGCGGGATCGGGCGGGGAGCTGTTTTTT. This gives the protein CASSLSMAGSGGELFF.

This chain connects TRBV7-7 to TRBJ2-1, with D possibly being TRBD2 (5 bases). Germline V gives CDR1 SSHAT, CDR2 FNYEAQ (reference sequence). V was shortened by 1 base and J by 7 bases, with 8 bases between the two germline ends. This CDR3 has 13 amino acids. Written as DNA, the CDR3 is TGTGCCAGCAGCTTAGACCGGAGGAATGAGCAGTTCTTC. Protein: CASSLDRRNEQFF.

The genes are TRBV5-6 and TRBJ2-3; D is perhaps TRBD1 (6 bases). This CDR3 spans 17 amino acids. V was trimmed by 5 bases and J by 0 bases, leaving 19 bases between them. CDR1 SGHDT and CDR2 YYEEEE come from the germline V gene. The CDR3 DNA is TGTGCCAGCAGATACCTTCCCCGGGACACTAGCACAGATACGCAGTATTTT. Its translation is CASRYLPRDTSTDTQYF. Using reference TRBV5-6 and TRBJ2-3 for the parts outside the CDR3, the full variable domain is DAGVTQSPTHLIKTRGQQVTLRCSPKSGHDTVSWYQQALGQGPQFIFQYYEEEERQRGNFPDRFSGHQFPNYSSELNVNALLLGDSALYLCASRYLPRDTSTDTQYFGPGTRLTVL.

This sequence joins TRBV2 and TRBJ2-1; maybe TRBD2 (5 bases). The CDR3 sequence is 11 residues long. V lost 6 bases to trimming and J lost 10 bases, with 10 bases between them. The germline V gene encodes CDR1 SNHLY and CDR2 FYNNEI. CDR3 nucleotide sequence: TGTGCCAGCAGCAAAAGCGGAGAGCAGTTCTTC. Protein product: CASSKSGEQFF.

The chain combines TRBV30 with TRBJ2-5; D gene ambiguous. Trimming took 1 base from V and 4 from J, leaving 7 bases between them. The CDR3 loop spans 12 amino acids. Germline V gives CDR1 GTSNPN, CDR2 SVGIG (reference sequence). CDR3 loop: CAWSATRETQYF. The DNA for the CDR3 is TGTGCCTGGAGTGCAACAAGAGAGACCCAGTACTTC. The complete variable domain, with remaining parts taken from reference TRBV30 and TRBJ2-5, reads SQTIHQWPATLVQPVGSPLSLECTVEGTSNPNLYWYRQAAGRGLQLLFYSVGIGQISSEVPQNLSASRPQDRQFILSSKKLLLSDSGFYLCAWSATRETQYFGPGTRLLVL.

The chain carries TRBV7-8 and TRBJ2-7; the D gene is possibly TRBD2 (6 bases). From germline, CDR1 is SGHVS and CDR2 FQNEAQ. Trimming took off 2 bases at V and 6 bases at J, with 8 bases between the two ends. The CDR3 covers 12 residues. The CDR3 spells CASSLPGGEQYF. CDR3 coding DNA: TGTGCCAGCAGCTTACCCGGGGGCGAGCAGTACTTC.

The chain is built from TRBV6-6 and TRBJ1-6; 7 nucleotides match TRBD1. Germline CDR1 reads MNHNY; CDR2 reads SVGAGI (reference sequence). This CDR3 has 15 residues. V shed 6 bases and J 13 bases; nucleotides not matched to a gene: 15. The CDR3 bases are TGTGCCAGCAGGACGGGACAGTGGGCCCAATCGCCCCTCCACTTT. It specifies CASRTGQWAQSPLHF.

The gene calls are TRBV6-5 and TRBJ1-2; 9 nucleotides line up with TRBD1. The CDR3 has 15 amino acids. Per germline, CDR1 MNHEY and CDR2 SVGAGI. V shed 6 bases and J 4 bases; nucleotides not matched to a gene: 9. CDR3 coding DNA: TGTGCCAGCAGCGCCGGGACAGGGATGGGCTATGGCTACACCTTC. The encoded protein is CASSAGTGMGYGYTF.

This chain uses TRBV9 with TRBJ2-7; D not certain. V was pared by 2 bases and J by 1 base, with 10 bases between. The CDR3 loop spans 14 amino acids. Per germline, CDR1 SGDLS and CDR2 YYNGEE. CDR3 sequence: CASSVLERSYEQYF. The CDR3 nucleotides are TGTGCCAGCAGCGTCCTTGAGCGATCCTACGAGCAGTACTTC.

This clone was counted a few times. V gene TRBV27 combines with J gene TRBJ2-7, with TRBD1 identical over 9 bases. J gave up 2 bases and V 0 bases, and 8 bases lay outside the gene matches. The CDR3 contains 17 residues. Germline V CDR1 and CDR2: MNHEY, SMNVEV (reference sequence). As DNA, the CDR3 is TGTGCCAGCAGTTTATCGATCTCGGACAGGGGACCCTACGAGCAGTACTTC. This encodes CASSLSISDRGPYEQYF.

The chain is built from TRBV28 and TRBJ2-3; D is possibly TRBD2 (5 bases). Germline lookup yields CDR1 MDHEN and CDR2 SYDVKM. CDR3 length: 14 residues. V dropped 3 bases and J dropped 0 bases, with 7 bases sitting between them. This CDR3 is CASSLRGSTDTQYF. In nucleotides, the CDR3 is TGTGCCAGCAGTTTGAGAGGGAGCACAGATACGCAGTATTTT. Based on the CDR3 plus reference TRBV28 and TRBJ2-3, the full variable domain is DVKVTQSSRYLVKRTGEKVFLECVQDMDHENMFWYRQDPGLGLRLIYFSYDVKMKEKGDIPEGYSVSREKKERFSLILESASTNQTSMYLCASSLRGSTDTQYFGPGTRLTVL.